This entry lists 6 T cell receptor beta chains sequenced from one sample in a study of blood T cell repertoires in COVID-19. TCRdb's table, derived via immunoSEQ multiplex PCR, lists solely in-frame clones and lacks some. The sample shows fewer than 250,000 clones, about 86% of them seen only once. The sample consisted of peripheral blood. These receptors were taken from a man aged 50 to 59 with active or convalescent COVID-19.

The chain couples TRBV19 to TRBJ1-1; tentative D call: TRBD1 (5 bases). The CDR3 consists of 13 residues. Looked up from germline, CDR1 is LNHDA and CDR2 is SQIVND (reference sequence). Between the trimmed V and J ends, which lost 10 bases and 1 base, there was a span of 13 bases. In nucleotides, the CDR3 is TGTGCCACCGGGCCTAGGGGGAACACTGAAGCTTTCTTT. Protein product: CATGPRGNTEAFF.

The gene calls are TRBV27 and TRBJ2-7; 8 nucleotides match TRBD1. Germline V gene lookup returns CDR1 MNHEY and CDR2 SMNVEV (reference sequence). J was trimmed by 6 bases and V by 3 bases; bases with no gene match: 7. The CDR3 covers 14 residues. The CDR3 coding sequence is TGTGCCAGCAGTTTTTTGGACAGGGCGGCCGAGCAGTACTTC. It yields the protein CASSFLDRAAEQYF.

This clone showed up many times. The chain uses TRBV2 and TRBJ2-2, with D possibly being TRBD1 (5 bases). The CDR3 has 14 residues. Trimming removed 6 bases from V and 7 bases from J, with 15 bases in between. Germline-derived CDR1 and CDR2 are SNHLY and FYNNEI. Here the CDR3 DNA reads TGTGCCAGCAGAGGGATAAAGGGGTTCGGGGAGCTGTTTTTT. Translation: CASRGIKGFGELFF. Supplemented by reference TRBV2 and TRBJ2-2, the full variable domain reads EPEVTQTPSHQVTQMGQEVILRCVPISNHLYFYWYRQILGQKVEFLVSFYNNEISEKSEIFDDQFSVERPDGSNFTLKIRSTKLEDSAMYFCASRGIKGFGELFFGEGSRLTVL.

In this sample, this clone turned up once. This chain uses TRBV11-2 with TRBJ2-7; TRBD2 might be the D (5 bases). The germline V gene has CDR1 SGHAT and CDR2 FQNNGV. The CDR3 is 12 residues long. V was cut by 3 bases and J by 2 bases, with 5 bases left in between. Here the CDR3 reads CASSFGTYEQYF. The CDR3, as DNA: TGTGCCAGCAGCTTCGGGACCTACGAGCAGTACTTC.

CDR3 nucleotide sequence: TGTGCCAGCACCCTAGGGGGCGAGCAGTACTTC. Its translation: CASTLGGEQYF. V and J are TRBV12-3 or TRBV12-4 and TRBJ2-7; D may be TRBD1 (6 bases). Trimming removed 7 bases from V and 6 bases from J, with 10 bases in between. CDR3 length: 11 residues.

This clone was counted a few times. This chain joins TRBV4-1 and TRBJ2-7; D unresolved. Per germline, CDR1 MGHRA and CDR2 YSYEKL. The CDR3 is 13 residues long. The V end lost 4 bases, the J end lost 4 bases, and 11 bases lay between the germline ends. The chain's CDR3 is CASSPPLSYEQYF. In nucleotides, the CDR3 is TGCGCCAGCAGCCCCCCCTTGAGTTACGAGCAGTACTTC.